The following is a T cell receptor beta chain sequence with its context. Its antigen is currently not known. Instrument on record: Illumina HiSeq 2000. TCR beta cDNA libraries were prepared using 5'RACE template switching, which introduced a universal primer site and unique molecular identifiers. Priming for cDNA synthesis came from the TCR beta constant segment, and two successive PCR amplification steps followed. Regarding the original processing steps: MIGEC was used to demultiplex reads and group reads by UMI, and MiTCR was used to assemble and quantify clonotypes. To remove erroneous sequences, TCR cDNA sequences were retained only when supported by two or more reads. Downstream repertoire analysis used the tcR package, and clonotypes were matched across fractions by CDR3 nucleotide sequence plus V segment. VDJmatch was used to annotate antigen specificity against VDJdb, with one amino acid substitution allowed in CDR3. TCRdb reprocessed the reads, and each CDR3 protein sequence is entered once, without DNA. Here the V and J calls rest on TCRdb's processing, not on the authors' analysis. The table for this sample records about 260,000 distinct CDR3 sequences. Approximately 0.41% of the sample goes to the ten largest clones.

The record originates from a study of T cells expressing NK-cell markers (dated by TCRdb to about 2020). Regarding the study in general: In sorted CD3+CD56+NKG2C+, CD3+CD56+NKG2C- and CD3+CD56-NKG2C+ T-cell subsets from several donors, TCR beta-chain repertoires were profiled. Randomly selected healthy volunteers, three men and five women, were used as the eight sequenced donors. Illumina HiSeq 2000/2500, MiSeq or NextSeq was used to sequence libraries as 2 x 150 bp reads. Seven of the eight sequenced donors were HCMV-seropositive and one was HCMV-seronegative. What the work shows at the level of the full study, not this receptor alone: Whether the expanded NKG2C-expressing T cell clones were specific for HCMV antigens was left unclear. For five or six donors, the dominant CD3+CD56+NKG2C+ clonotypes were among the top 10 CD8+ clonotypes and accounted for roughly 1.0-8% of CD8+ T cells. Those dominant clonotypes were again the most abundant among CD3+CD56-NKG2C+ cells in four donors, at about 28.3-60.1%.

HCMV serostatus was determined by detecting HCMV-specific IgG in serum with a commercial ELISA kit. Peripheral blood mononuclear cells were isolated from blood by Ficoll density gradient centrifugation. The specimen sequenced was blood T cells: a sorted CD56 or NKG2C T cell subset, CD4+ or CD8+ T cells, or bulk PBMC T cells (not recorded which). The TCR was taken from a young man in good health. Donor details come from another sample of the same person, matched by shared clones.

Here the CDR3 is given as CASSFPLAVEQFF. The V and J segments used are TRBV7-2 and TRBJ2-1. CDR1 is given as SGHTA and CDR2 as FQGNSA, both from the germline V gene. The CDR3 sequence holds 13 residues, the cysteine and phenylalanine included. The DNA is not on file.